One sample yielded the 10 T cell receptor beta chains listed below, sequenced in a study of glioma-infiltrating T cells after dendritic cell vaccination. This table comes from immunoSEQ multiplex PCR, and its TCRdb copy is limited to in-frame clones, with some not included. The table lists approximately 84,000 clones, approximately 90% of them singletons. Specimen: blood, collected before dendritic cell vaccination. The receptors originated from a human donor with glioblastoma.

The V call is TRBV7-9, the J call TRBJ2-2, with D tentatively TRBD2 (6 bases). Germline V gives CDR1 SEHNR, CDR2 FQNEAQ (reference sequence). V was clipped by 1 base and J by 4 bases, with 13 bases between them. The CDR3 sequence is 16 residues long. The CDR3 sequence: CASSLGAGLVTGELFF. CDR3 bases: TGTGCCAGCAGCTTAGGGGCGGGGCTGGTCACCGGGGAGCTGTTTTTT.

The chain uses TRBV7-9 and TRBJ2-5, with D maybe TRBD2 (5 bases). The CDR3 length is 15 residues. V lost 5 bases, J lost 1 base, and 14 bases lay in between. Germline CDR1 is SEHNR and CDR2 is FQNEAQ (reference sequence). CDR3 loop: CASSTSRLLQETQYF. The CDR3 DNA sequence: TGTGCCAGCAGCACTAGTCGGTTACTCCAAGAGACCCAGTACTTC. The complete variable domain, with remaining parts taken from reference TRBV7-9 and TRBJ2-5, reads DTGVSQNPRHKITKRGQNVTFRCDPISEHNRLYWYRQTLGQGPEFLTYFQNEAQLEKSRLLSDRFSAERPKGSFSTLEIQRTEQGDSAMYLCASSTSRLLQETQYFGPGTRLLVL.

The chain has TRBV19 and TRBJ2-2; TRBD1 might be the D (5 bases). This CDR3 region has 15 residues. Trimming removed 4 bases from V and 1 base from J, with 10 bases in between. The V gene's germline CDR1 is LNHDA and CDR2 SQIVND (reference sequence). The CDR3 DNA follows: TGTGCCAGTAGTACTCGACAGCTGAACACCGGGGAGCTGTTTTTT. Its protein is CASSTRQLNTGELFF.

As to this clone: At one of its ends the junction is not consistent with the germline gene, which may arise from a read error. The chain uses TRBV28 and TRBJ1-2; D unresolved. Germline loops: CDR1 MDHEN, CDR2 SYDVKM. The CDR3 consists of 12 residues. The CDR3 DNA is TGTGCCACGTCCCGACCTAACTATGGCCACACCTTC. It is translated as CATSRPNYGHTF.

The CDR3 loop is CAWSTTPNQPQHF. DNA for the CDR3: TGTGCCTGGTCCACCACACCAAATCAGCCCCAGCATTTT. The chain recombines TRBV30 with TRBJ1-5; D is ambiguous. This CDR3 has 13 amino acids. Trimming stripped 5 bases from V and 4 bases from J, with 12 bases between. Germline CDR1 GTSNPN, CDR2 SVGIG (reference sequence).

The DNA of the CDR3 is TGTGCCAGCAGCGTAGATAGGGAGGGCTATGGCTACACCTTC. Its translation is CASSVDREGYGYTF. The chain combines TRBV9 with TRBJ1-2; D remains ambiguous. Germline V gene sequence: CDR1 SGDLS, CDR2 YYNGEE. The CDR3 has 14 residues. The V and J ends lost 0 bases and 4 bases respectively, with 10 bases between them.

This clone was detected only a few times. The chain is built from TRBV11-2 and TRBJ2-7; maybe TRBD2 (6 bases). Germline values: CDR1 SGHAT, CDR2 FQNNGV. The CDR3 length is 15 residues. V was shortened by 5 bases and J by 6 bases, with 20 bases between the two germline ends. The CDR3 bases are TGTGCCAGCAGCCTCGCCGGGACTTTCGCGGGCGAGCAGTACTTC. Translated, it gives CASSLAGTFAGEQYF.

The J gene is TRBJ2-3, the V gene TRBV10-3; 9 nucleotides line up with TRBD2. CDR1 and CDR2 from the germline V gene are ENHRY and SYGVKD. This CDR3 is 16 amino acids long. Trimming at V came to 4 bases and at J to 4 bases, leaving 9 bases not matched to a gene. The CDR3 DNA reads as TGTGCCATCAGTGGCATAGCGGGAGAAGGGGCAGATACGCAGTATTTT. Translation gives CAISGIAGEGADTQYF.

The V and J genes are TRBV28 and TRBJ2-3, with 12 positions matching TRBD1. The germline gives CDR1 MDHEN, CDR2 SYDVKM. Germline trimming cut 8 bases from V and 6 bases from J; bases unmatched to any gene: 12. CDR3 length: 16 amino acids. CDR3 nucleotide sequence: TGTGCCAGCGGATCCGCCGGGACAGGGGGCAGGGATACGCAGTATTTT. Translation gives CASGSAGTGGRDTQYF.

V gene TRBV9 combines with J gene TRBJ2-5; 8 bases line up with TRBD2. V shed 2 bases, J shed 3 bases, and the junction held 3 bases outside the gene matches. This CDR3 is 14 amino acids long. Germline CDR1 SGDLS, CDR2 YYNGEE. The CDR3 nucleotides are TGTGCCAGCAGCGTGGCGGGGGGAGAAGAGACCCAGTACTTC. Encoded protein: CASSVAGGEETQYF.